This T cell receptor (beta chain) came from a study of regulatory T cells in long-lasting Graves disease. The CDR3 length is 15 residues. CDR1 and CDR2 from the germline V gene are MNHNS and SASEGT. V gave up 7 bases and J gave up 7 bases, with 19 bases separating them. Through Arm-PCR of CDR3 regions and iRepertoire HTBI primers, TCR beta libraries were built. TCRdb itself ran the multiplex PCR reads through MiXCR, one entry per CDR3 protein. Here the sample spans some 450,000 distinct CDR3 sequences, roughly 17% being singletons. Time point reported: newly diagnosed GD, antithyroid drugs for less than 3 months. PBMC RNA served as the TCR library source. Graves' disease diagnoses followed American Thyroid Association guidelines. This same sample was also part of a study on T cells in Graves' hyperthyroidism and ophthalmopathy. That source notes: In the first-round RT-PCR of the TCR CDR3, the HTBI primer set was used.

This TCR was sampled from a woman in her 30s with Graves disease. V gene TRBV6-1 combines with J gene TRBJ2-2; D is perhaps TRBD1 or TRBD2 (5 bases each). The sample in question was peripheral blood mononuclear cells (PBMCs), obtained at new diagnosis, from a patient treated with antithyroid drugs. CDR3 DNA: TGTGCCAGCAATGCCGAGCCCGGGGCCGGCGGGGAGCTGTTTTTT. As protein: CASNAEPGAGGELFF.